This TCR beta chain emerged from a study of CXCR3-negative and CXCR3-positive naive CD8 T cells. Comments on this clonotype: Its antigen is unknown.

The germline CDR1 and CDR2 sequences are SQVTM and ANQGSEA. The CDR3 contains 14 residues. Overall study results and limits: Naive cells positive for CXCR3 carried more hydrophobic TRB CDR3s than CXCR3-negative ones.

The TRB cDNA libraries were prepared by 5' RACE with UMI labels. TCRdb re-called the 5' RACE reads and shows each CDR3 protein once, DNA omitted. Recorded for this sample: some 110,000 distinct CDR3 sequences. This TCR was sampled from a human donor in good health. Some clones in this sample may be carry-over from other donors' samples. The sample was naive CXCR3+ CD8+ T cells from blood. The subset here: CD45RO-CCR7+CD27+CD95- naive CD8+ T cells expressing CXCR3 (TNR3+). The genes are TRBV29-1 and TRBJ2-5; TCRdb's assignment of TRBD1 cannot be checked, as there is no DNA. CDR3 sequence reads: CSETGSGWGETQYF.